This T cell receptor beta chain was sequenced in a study of T-cell reconstitution after alpha-beta-depleted transplantation in children. Ten or more counts support this clonotype. Germline V lookup: CDR1 DFQATT, CDR2 SNEGSKA (reference sequence). J gave up 1 base and V 3 bases, and 6 bases lay outside the gene matches. The CDR3 is made up of 15 amino acids. Unique molecular identifiers featured in how the TCRbeta library was prepared. TCRdb re-called the PCR reads through MiXCR, storing one row per CDR3 protein. The table shows approximately 390,000 distinct CDR3 sequences, with 9.5% to 13% occurring only once.

This material consisted of PBMCs from the stem cell graft donor, taken from the stem cell graft. The J gene is TRBJ1-5, the V gene TRBV20-1; TRBD1 matches at 7 bases. This receptor was taken from a human donor who donated a stem cell graft to a child with acute myeloid leukemia. The CDR3 reads CSAREGAQSNQPQHF. In DNA form, the CDR3 reads TGCAGTGCTAGGGAGGGGGCTCAGAGCAATCAGCCCCAGCATTTT.